Below, 17 T cell receptor beta chains from the same sample are listed, as sequenced in a study of cytomegalovirus exposure and HLA in healthy donors. PCR employed 60 Vbeta and 13 Jbeta primers. Method: immunoSEQ multiplex PCR; TCRdb's copy keeps in-frame clones and lacks some. The sample shows around 150,000 clones, over 60% of them seen only once. Sequenced: PBMCs. Receptor source: a male donor in good health and CMV-seronegative.

This clone was recorded once. The chain couples TRBV4-1 to TRBJ2-1; 7 bases align to TRBD1. This CDR3 has 18 amino acids. Germline V gene data show CDR1 as MGHRA and CDR2 as YSYEKL. The V and J ends lost 4 bases and 2 bases, in that order; junction bases with no gene match: 14. The CDR3: CASSPFTRTGSPYNEQFF. The CDR3 DNA reads TGCGCCAGCAGCCCTTTCACCCGGACAGGCAGTCCCTACAATGAGCAGTTCTTC.

The V and J genes are TRBV5-1 and TRBJ2-5; TRBD1 aligns across 10 bases. V shed 0 bases, J shed 2 bases, and the junction held 4 bases outside the gene matches. Per the germline V gene, CDR1 is SGHRS and CDR2 is YFSETQ. CDR3 size: 16 residues. The CDR3 reads CASSLGDRGGQETQYF. The CDR3 coding sequence is TGCGCCAGCAGCTTGGGGGACAGGGGAGGACAAGAGACCCAGTACTTC. The entire variable domain, with the rest obtained from reference TRBV5-1 and TRBJ2-5, is as follows: KAGVTQTPRYLIKTRGQQVTLSCSPISGHRSVSWYQQTPGQGLQFLFEYFSETQRNKGNFPGRFSGRQFSNSRSEMNVSTLELGDSALYLCASSLGDRGGQETQYFGPGTRLLVL.

The rearrangement links TRBV5-1 to TRBJ2-5; D unclear. The germline V gene has CDR1 SGHRS and CDR2 YFSETQ. Trimming left V 0 bases short and J 2 bases short, with 8 bases between. This CDR3 comprises 14 residues. The chain's CDR3 is CASSLAYGQETQYF. CDR3 coding DNA: TGCGCCAGCAGCTTGGCCTACGGTCAAGAGACCCAGTACTTC.

This chain uses TRBV9 with TRBJ2-3; 7 positions match TRBD2. The germline CDR1 and CDR2 sequences are SGDLS and YYNGEE. Trimming took 1 base from V and 4 from J; bases not matched to a gene: 3. This CDR3 is built from 14 residues. CDR3 protein: CASSVSGDPDTQYF. The CDR3 coding sequence is TGTGCCAGCAGCGTAAGCGGGGACCCAGATACGCAGTATTTT.

Comments on this clone: Sequence at one end of the junction differs from germline and may be a read error. The gene calls are TRBV5-5 and TRBJ2-1; 10 nucleotides match TRBD2. This CDR3 region has 16 residues. Germline values: CDR1 SGHKS, CDR2 YYEKEE (reference sequence). DNA for the CDR3: TGCGCCAGCAGCCAACAAACTAGCGGGGATTACAATGAGCAGTTCTTC. Its translation is CASSQQTSGDYNEQFF. The full variable domain, completed using reference TRBV5-5 and TRBJ2-1, is DAGVTQSPTHLIKTRGQQVTLRCSPISGHKSVSWYQQVLGQGPQFIFQYYEKEERGRGNFPDRFSARQFPNYSSELNVNALLLGDSALYLCASSQQTSGDYNEQFFGPGTRLTVL.

The chain employs TRBV18 and TRBJ1-1; weak D call: TRBD1 (5 bases). The CDR3 length is 15 residues. Germline V gene sequence: CDR1 KGHSH, CDR2 LQKENI. Trimming cost V 3 bases and J 3 bases, with 14 bases left between them. The CDR3, as DNA: TGTGCCAGCTCACCCTTCCGGGACTGGGACACTGAAGCTTTCTTT. The encoded protein is CASSPFRDWDTEAFF.

The chain carries TRBV2 and TRBJ1-1; TRBD1 aligns across 9 bases. Germline-derived CDR1 and CDR2 are SNHLY and FYNNEI. The CDR3 totals 16 residues. Trimming removed 11 bases from V and 1 base from J; junction bases left unmatched: 14. The CDR3: CASRDYWGQGNTEAFF. For the CDR3, the DNA is TGTGCCTCCCGGGACTATTGGGGACAGGGGAACACTGAAGCTTTCTTT.

This clone was counted only a few times. The V and J genes are TRBV28 and TRBJ2-6; tentatively, D is TRBD1 (5 bases). The CDR3 has 16 amino acids. Between the trimmed V and J ends, which lost 10 bases and 0 bases, there was a span of 16 bases. Germline V lookup: CDR1 MDHEN, CDR2 SYDVKM. The CDR3 DNA reads TGTGCCATCCCGGCAGGGCCCAACTCTGGGGCCAACGTCCTGACTTTC. Protein sequence: CAIPAGPNSGANVLTF.

This chain uses TRBV5-1 with TRBJ2-7, with TRBD2 as a possible D gene (6 bases). Per the germline V gene, CDR1 is SGHRS and CDR2 is YFSETQ. This CDR3 spans 16 amino acids. V was cut by 0 bases and J by 0 bases, with 13 bases left in between. The CDR3 loop reads CASSLAGTPSSYEQYF. The CDR3, as DNA: TGCGCCAGCAGCTTGGCCGGGACTCCCAGCTCCTACGAGCAGTACTTC.

The chain combines TRBV6-1 with TRBJ1-2; 9 nucleotides match TRBD1. CDR1 is MNHNS, CDR2 SASEGT, per germline. Trimming at V came to 6 bases and at J to 8 bases, leaving 4 bases not matched to a gene. The length of the CDR3 is 12 residues. The CDR3 protein is CASRTGGDGYTF. CDR3 sequence (DNA): TGTGCCAGCAGGACAGGGGGGGACGGCTACACCTTC.

The V gene is TRBV9, the J gene TRBJ1-1; 8 bases fit TRBD1. Per germline, CDR1 SGDLS and CDR2 YYNGEE. The CDR3 is 13 amino acids. V lost 0 bases to trimming and J lost 6 bases; unmatched junction nucleotides: 1. The CDR3 loop is CASSVGTGSEAFF. As DNA, the CDR3 is TGTGCCAGCAGCGTAGGGACAGGGTCTGAAGCTTTCTTT.

The chain joins TRBV5-1 to TRBJ2-3; D uncertain. CDR1 SGHRS and CDR2 YFSETQ come from the germline V gene. The CDR3 runs 12 residues. V was shortened by 4 bases and J by 1 base, with 4 bases between the two germline ends. The CDR3 nucleotides read TGCGCCAGCAGCCCCGGCACAGATACGCAGTATTTT. Its protein product is CASSPGTDTQYF.

This clone appeared a few times. The chain employs TRBV9 and TRBJ2-3; a weak D match, TRBD1 (6 bases). The V gene's germline CDR1 is SGDLS and CDR2 YYNGEE. The CDR3 has 16 amino acids. Trimming shortened V by 0 bases and J by 6 bases, and 17 bases separated the two germline ends. Here the CDR3 reads CASSVDGHSGADTQYF. The CDR3 region has the DNA TGTGCCAGCAGCGTAGACGGGCACTCAGGGGCGGATACGCAGTATTTT.

This rearrangement joins TRBV5-1 to TRBJ2-2, with a tentative D call TRBD1 (6 bases). Per germline, CDR1 SGHRS and CDR2 YFSETQ. Trimming removed 0 bases at V and 3 bases at J, with 12 bases between. This CDR3 has 16 amino acids. CDR3: CASSLEGTPYTGELFF. CDR3 nucleotides: TGCGCCAGCAGCTTGGAGGGGACACCATACACCGGGGAGCTGTTTTTT. Using reference TRBV5-1 and TRBJ2-2 for the parts outside the CDR3, the full variable domain is KAGVTQTPRYLIKTRGQQVTLSCSPISGHRSVSWYQQTPGQGLQFLFEYFSETQRNKGNFPGRFSGRQFSNSRSEMNVSTLELGDSALYLCASSLEGTPYTGELFFGEGSRLTVL.

V and J are TRBV5-6 and TRBJ2-2; 10 nucleotides line up with TRBD1. The germline V gene has CDR1 SGHDT and CDR2 YYEEEE. The junction had 10 bases not matched to a gene; V was cut back by 4 bases and J by 7 bases. The CDR3 is made up of 16 amino acids. CDR3 in amino acids: CASSRIDRGQGGELFF. DNA for the CDR3: TGTGCCAGCAGCCGGATAGACAGGGGGCAGGGCGGGGAGCTGTTTTTT.

V usage is TRBV2 and J usage is TRBJ1-1; TRBD1 is a possible D gene (6 bases). CDR1 is SNHLY, CDR2 FYNNEI, per germline. Deletions cut 4 bases from V and 11 bases from J, with 11 bases between. The CDR3 has 11 amino acids. Here the CDR3 DNA reads TGTGCCAGCAGTGGGGGGGGCTCGGCTTTCTTT. Its translation is CASSGGGSAFF.

V is TRBV18 and J is TRBJ2-3, with 12 bases lining up with TRBD1. The ends lost 2 bases at V and 1 base at J; junction bases unmatched: 10. The length of the CDR3 is 19 residues. Germline V gene sequence: CDR1 KGHSH, CDR2 LQKENI. The CDR3 DNA sequence: TGTGCCAGCTCACCAAATACCGGGACAGGGGGCGGCGGCACAGATACGCAGTATTTT. As protein: CASSPNTGTGGGGTDTQYF.